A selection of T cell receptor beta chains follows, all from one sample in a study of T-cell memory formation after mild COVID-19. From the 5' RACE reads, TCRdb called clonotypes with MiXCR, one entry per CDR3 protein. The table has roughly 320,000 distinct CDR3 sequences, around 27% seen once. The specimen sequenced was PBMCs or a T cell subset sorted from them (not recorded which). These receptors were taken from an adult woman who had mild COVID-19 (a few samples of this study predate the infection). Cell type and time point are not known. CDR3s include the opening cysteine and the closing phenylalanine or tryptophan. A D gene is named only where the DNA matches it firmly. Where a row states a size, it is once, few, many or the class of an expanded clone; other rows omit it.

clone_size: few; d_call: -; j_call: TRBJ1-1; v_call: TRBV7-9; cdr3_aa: CASSLARPNTEAFF; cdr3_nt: TGTGCCAGCAGCTTAGCTCGACCTAACACTGAAGCTTTCTTT
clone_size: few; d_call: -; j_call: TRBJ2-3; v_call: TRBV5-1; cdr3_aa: CASSSRAGASGTDTQYF; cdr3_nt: TGCGCCAGCAGCTCCCGGGCAGGGGCTTCTGGCACAGATACGCAGTATTTT
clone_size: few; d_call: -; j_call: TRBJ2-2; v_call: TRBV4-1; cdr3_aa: CASKGHTGELFF; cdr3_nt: TGCGCCAGCAAGGGGCACACCGGGGAGCTGTTTTTT
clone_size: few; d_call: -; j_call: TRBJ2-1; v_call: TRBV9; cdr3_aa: CASSVASTGYSYNEQFF; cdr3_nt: TGTGCCAGCAGCGTAGCAAGTACAGGGTATTCTTACAATGAGCAGTTCTTC
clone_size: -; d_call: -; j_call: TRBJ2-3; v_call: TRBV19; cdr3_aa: CASSMASTDTQYF; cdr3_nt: TGTGCCAGTAGTATGGCGAGCACAGATACGCAGTATTTT
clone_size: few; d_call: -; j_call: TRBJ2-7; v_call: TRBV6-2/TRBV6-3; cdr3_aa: CASSTGWSSYEQYF; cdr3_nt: TGTGCCAGCAGTACAGGTTGGAGCTCCTACGAGCAGTACTTC
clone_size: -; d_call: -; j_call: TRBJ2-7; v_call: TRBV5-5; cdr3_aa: CASSYDRRRTYEQYF; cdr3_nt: TGTGCCAGCAGCTATGACAGGCGACGAACCTACGAGCAGTACTTC
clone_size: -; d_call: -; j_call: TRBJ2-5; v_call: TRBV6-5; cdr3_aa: CATKNGGGETQYF; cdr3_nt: TGTGCCACCAAAAACGGAGGGGGAGAGACCCAGTACTTC
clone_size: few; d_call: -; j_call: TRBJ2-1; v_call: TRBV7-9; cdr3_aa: CASSHEGERNEQFF; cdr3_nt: TGTGCCAGCAGCCACGAAGGAGAAAGGAATGAGCAGTTCTTC
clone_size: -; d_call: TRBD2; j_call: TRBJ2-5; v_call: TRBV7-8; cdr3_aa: CASSFRLAGTQETQYF; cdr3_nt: TGTGCCAGCAGCTTTCGGCTAGCGGGGACTCAAGAGACCCAGTACTTC
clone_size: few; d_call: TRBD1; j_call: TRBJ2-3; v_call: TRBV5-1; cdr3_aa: CASSWDSRTDTQYF; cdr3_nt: TGCGCCAGCAGCTGGGACAGCCGCACAGATACGCAGTATTTT
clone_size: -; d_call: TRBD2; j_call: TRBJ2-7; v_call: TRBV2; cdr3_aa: CASSGGTSGGYEQYF; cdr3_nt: TGTGCCAGCAGTGGAGGGACTAGCGGGGGCTACGAGCAGTACTTC
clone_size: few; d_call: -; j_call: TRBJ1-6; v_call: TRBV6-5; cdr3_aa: CASTSSGAYNSPLHF; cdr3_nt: TGTGCCAGCACCTCGTCAGGGGCCTATAATTCACCCCTCCACTTT